This T cell receptor beta chain was sequenced during a study of blood T cell repertoires in COVID-19. Study-wide background: The samples span acute and convalescent COVID-19 from the United States, Italy and Spain. PBMCs, B-cell-depleted T cells, or T cells were the source of the cDNA or gDNA that made up the material.

This CDR3 contains 15 residues. Germline V gene lookup returns CDR1 LNHDA and CDR2 SQIVND (reference sequence). V was clipped by 7 bases and J by 1 base; unmatched bases: 4. This clone was detected once. Study processing details: Reference gene primer amplification yielded estimated nucleated cell counts. Clones were sequenced by immunoSEQ multiplex PCR, and TCRdb holds only the in-frame ones, with some missing. The V and J calls and clone size were taken over from that table, and D and trimming were inferred from the DNA. Counted here are approximately 130,000 clones, over 70% occurring once; the ten biggest clones make up about 2.5%.

The clonotype comes from a man aged 50-59 years with active COVID-19. Sequencing was done on a sample of peripheral blood. The chain carries TRBV19 and TRBJ2-2; 9 nucleotides agree with TRBD1. The CDR3 is CASILTGGNTGELFF. In DNA, the CDR3 is TGTGCCAGTATCTTGACAGGGGGGAACACCGGGGAGCTGTTTTTT.